This T cell receptor beta chain was captured in a study of blood T cell repertoires in COVID-19. The wider study: Some COVID-19 samples were acute and others convalescent; all came from the United States, Italy and Spain.

Germline CDR1 reads SGHTA; CDR2 reads FQGNSA. V shed 4 bases and J 5 bases; nucleotides not matched to a gene: 7. The CDR3 spans 15 residues. The sample holds a few counts of this clone. Using immunoSEQ multiplex PCR, the repertoire was profiled, and TCRdb retains in-frame clones only, with some absent. The sample gives under 250,000 clones, more than 65% of which show up once; more than 2% is in the top ten. The chain joins TRBV7-2 to TRBJ1-5; 8 nucleotides match TRBD1. Sequenced sample: peripheral blood. The source of this sequence is a woman aged 55 to 70 with acute or convalescent COVID-19. CDR3 nucleotides: TGTGCCAGCAGCTCACAGGGGGGTTCGCATCAGCCCCAGCATTTT. The encoded protein is CASSSQGGSHQPQHF. Using reference TRBV7-2 and TRBJ1-5 for the parts outside the CDR3, the full variable domain is GAGVSQSPSNKVTEKGKDVELRCDPISGHTALYWYRQSLGQGLEFLIYFQGNSAPDKSGLPSDRFSAERTGGSVSTLTIQRTQQEDSAVYLCASSSQGGSHQPQHFGDGTRLSIL.